Listed here is a single T cell receptor beta chain. The CDR3 does not close with the conserved phenylalanine or tryptophan, likely indicating a read error. The sample originates from a study of metastatic and nonmetastatic thyroid tumors. No treatment of any kind had been given to any patient before thyroid surgery. TCRdb reanalyzed the PCR reads with MiXCR. The sample gives under 20,000 clones, 34% of which show up once; about 9.1% is in the top ten. The length of the CDR3 is 15 residues. The V gene's germline CDR1 is LGHNA and CDR2 YNFKEQ. Trimming took off 3 bases at V and 5 bases at J, with 16 bases between the two ends.

Sequencing was performed on tumor tissue. The sequence came from a male donor with papillary thyroid cancer or a benign thyroid nodule (not recorded which). Some clones in this sample may be carry-over from other donors' samples. This chain links TRBV4-2 with TRBJ2-5, with no clear D. CDR3 in DNA: TGTGCCAGCAGCCATGGGTCCCTCTTTGGGGAGACCCAGTACTGC. Residues: CASSHGSLFGETQYC.